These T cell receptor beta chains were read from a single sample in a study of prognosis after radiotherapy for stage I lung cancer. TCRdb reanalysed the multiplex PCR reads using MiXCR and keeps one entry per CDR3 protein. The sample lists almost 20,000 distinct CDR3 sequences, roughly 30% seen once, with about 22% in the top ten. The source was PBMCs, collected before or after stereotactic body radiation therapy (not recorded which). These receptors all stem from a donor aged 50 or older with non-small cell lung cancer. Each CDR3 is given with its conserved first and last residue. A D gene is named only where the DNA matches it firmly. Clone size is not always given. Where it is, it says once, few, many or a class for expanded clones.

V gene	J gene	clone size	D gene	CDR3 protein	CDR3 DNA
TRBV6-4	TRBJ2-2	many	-	CASSPSADTGELFF	TGTGCCAGCAGTCCTAGCGCCGACACCGGGGAGCTGTTTTTT
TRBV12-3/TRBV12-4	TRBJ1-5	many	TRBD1	CASSMTGGRNQPQHF	TGTGCCAGCAGCATGACAGGGGGTCGCAATCAGCCCCAGCATTTT
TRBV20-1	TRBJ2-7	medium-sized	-	CSARDQNAGASYEQYF	TGCAGTGCTAGAGACCAAAACGCCGGGGCTTCCTACGAGCAGTACTTC
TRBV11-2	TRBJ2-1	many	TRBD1	CASSSLDRGRNEQFF	TGTGCCAGCAGCTCACTGGACAGGGGGCGGAATGAGCAGTTCTTC
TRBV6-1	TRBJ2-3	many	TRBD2	CASSIGLAADTQYF	TGTGCCAGCAGTATAGGACTAGCGGCAGATACGCAGTATTTT
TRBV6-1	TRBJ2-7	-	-	CASSTTNYEQYF	TGTGCCAGCAGCACCACAAACTACGAGCAGTACTTC
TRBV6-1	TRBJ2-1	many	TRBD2	CASSPSGRIGGNEQFF	TGTGCCAGCAGTCCGAGCGGGAGGATAGGCGGTAATGAGCAGTTCTTC
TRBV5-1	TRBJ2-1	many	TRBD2	CASSSTSGRTNEQFF	TGCGCCAGCAGTTCGACTAGCGGGCGGACCAATGAGCAGTTCTTC
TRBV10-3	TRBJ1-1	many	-	CAISEGGMGTEAFF	TGTGCCATCAGTGAGGGGGGGATGGGCACTGAAGCTTTCTTT
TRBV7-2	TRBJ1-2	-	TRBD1	CAIILDPGGAGYTF	TGTGCCATCATCTTAGATCCAGGGGGGGCTGGCTACACCTTC
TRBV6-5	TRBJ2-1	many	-	CASSYWGANEQFF	TGTGCCAGCAGTTACTGGGGGGCCAATGAGCAGTTCTTC
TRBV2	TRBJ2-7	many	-	CASRGPGEQYF	TGTGCCAGCAGGGGACCTGGGGAGCAGTACTTC
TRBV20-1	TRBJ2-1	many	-	CSARGGAIYEQFF	TGCAGTGCTAGGGGGGGGGCCATCTATGAGCAGTTCTTC
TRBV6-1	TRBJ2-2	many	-	CASSPRQFTGELLF	TGTGCCAGCAGTCCTCGACAGTTCACCGGGGAGCTGCTTTTT
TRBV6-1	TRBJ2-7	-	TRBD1	CASSDQTGTYEQYF	TGTGCCAGCAGTGACCAGACAGGGACCTACGAGCAGTACTTC
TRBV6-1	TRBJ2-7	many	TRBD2	CASSEGGLALEQYF	TGTGCCAGCAGTGAAGGGGGACTAGCTCTCGAGCAGTACTTC
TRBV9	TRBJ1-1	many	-	CASSSHTVRRTEAFF	TGTGCCAGCAGCTCCCATACCGTTCGGCGCACTGAAGCTTTCTTT
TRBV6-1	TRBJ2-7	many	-	CASRGVVTYEQYF	TGTGCCAGCAGAGGGGTCGTAACCTACGAGCAGTACTTC
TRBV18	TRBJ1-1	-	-	CASSPGLGSEAFF	TGTGCCAGCTCACCAGGGTTGGGGTCTGAAGCTTTCTTT
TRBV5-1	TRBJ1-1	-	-	CASSLWKGPNTEAFF	TGCGCCAGCAGCTTGTGGAAGGGGCCGAACACTGAAGCTTTCTTT
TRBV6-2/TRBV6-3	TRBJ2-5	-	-	CAGSTSAKTQYF	TGTGCCGGCAGTACGAGCGCGAAGACCCAGTACTTC
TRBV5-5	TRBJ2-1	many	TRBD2	CASSRAGGLDEQFF	TGTGCCAGCAGCCGAGCGGGAGGGCTTGATGAGCAGTTCTTC
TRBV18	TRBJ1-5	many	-	CASSPQSGDQPQHF	TGTGCCAGCTCACCCCAATCAGGAGATCAGCCCCAGCATTTT
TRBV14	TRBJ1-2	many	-	CASSPSARHLYGYTF	TGTGCCAGCAGCCCCTCGGCACGGCACCTTTATGGCTACACCTTC
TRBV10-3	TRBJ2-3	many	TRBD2	CAISESIGDYTDTQYF	TGTGCCATCAGTGAGTCCATTGGGGACTACACAGATACGCAGTATTTT
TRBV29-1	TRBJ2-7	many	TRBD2	CSVGTSGSKAEQYF	TGCAGCGTTGGGACTAGCGGGAGTAAGGCCGAGCAGTACTTC
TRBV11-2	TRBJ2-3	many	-	CASSLPGGTDTQYF	TGTGCCAGCAGCTTACCGGGAGGCACAGATACGCAGTATTTT
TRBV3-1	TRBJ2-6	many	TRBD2	CASSELTSGSFAGANVLTF	TGTGCCAGCAGCGAACTCACTAGCGGGAGTTTTGCAGGGGCCAACGTCCTGACTTTC
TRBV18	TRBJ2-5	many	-	CASSPDLGPETQYF	TGTGCCAGCTCGCCAGATTTGGGGCCAGAGACCCAGTACTTC
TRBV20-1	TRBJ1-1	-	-	CSASSLNTEAFF	TGCAGTGCTAGTTCCTTGAACACTGAAGCTTTCTTT
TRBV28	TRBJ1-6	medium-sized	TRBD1	CASRADRVSPLHF	TGTGCCAGCAGAGCAGACAGGGTATCACCCCTCCACTTT
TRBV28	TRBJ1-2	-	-	CASSEDGGGDGYTF	TGTGCCAGCAGTGAAGACGGGGGAGGGGATGGCTACACCTTC
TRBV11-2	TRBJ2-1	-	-	CAIRSPQEDRDDEQFF	TGTGCCATCAGATCTCCTCAAGAAGATCGCGACGATGAGCAGTTCTTC
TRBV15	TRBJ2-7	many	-	CATSREKGHLYEQYF	TGTGCCACCAGCAGAGAAAAGGGACACCTCTACGAGCAGTACTTC
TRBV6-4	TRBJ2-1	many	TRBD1	CASSEGGGQGHNERFF	TGTGCCAGCAGTGAAGGGGGGGGACAGGGGCACAATGAGCGGTTCTTC
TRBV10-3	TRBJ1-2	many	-	CAISGSDGVANYGYTF	TGTGCCATCAGTGGCTCGGACGGAGTAGCTAACTATGGCTACACCTTC
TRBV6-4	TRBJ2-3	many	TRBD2	CASSWTSGSSDTQYF	TGTGCCAGCAGCTGGACTAGCGGGAGCTCAGATACGCAGTATTTT
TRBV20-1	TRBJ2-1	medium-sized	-	CSASPGGGGTWNEQFF	TGCAGTGCTAGCCCGGGCGGAGGGGGCACGTGGAATGAGCAGTTCTTC
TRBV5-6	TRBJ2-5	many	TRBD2	CASSALPGEGETQYF	TGTGCCAGCAGCGCCCTACCGGGGGAGGGGGAGACCCAGTACTTC
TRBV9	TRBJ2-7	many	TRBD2	CASSPSGRVYEQYF	TGTGCCAGCAGCCCCAGCGGGAGAGTCTACGAGCAGTACTTC
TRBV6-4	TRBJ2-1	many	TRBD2	CASSRGSGVSYNEQFF	TGTGCCAGCAGTAGGGGTAGCGGGGTTTCCTACAATGAGCAGTTCTTC
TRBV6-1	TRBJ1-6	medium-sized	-	CASSEVQGGNSPLHF	TGTGCCAGCAGTGAAGTTCAGGGTGGCAATTCACCCCTCCACTTT
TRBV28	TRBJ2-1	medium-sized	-	CAQEGGGQGEQFF	TGTGCCCAGGAAGGGGGAGGGCAGGGTGAGCAGTTCTTC
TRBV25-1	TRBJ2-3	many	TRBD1	CASSGQGDTDTQYF	TGTGCCAGCAGCGGACAGGGGGACACAGATACGCAGTATTTT
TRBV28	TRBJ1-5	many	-	CASSGALNQPQHF	TGTGCCAGCAGTGGGGCCCTCAATCAGCCCCAGCATTTT
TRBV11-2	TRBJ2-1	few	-	CASNLDSWENSYNEQFF	TGTGCCAGCAACTTAGATTCGTGGGAGAACTCCTACAATGAGCAGTTCTTC
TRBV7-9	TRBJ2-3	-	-	CASSSSSITDTQYF	TGTGCCAGCAGCTCCAGTTCTATCACAGATACGCAGTATTTT
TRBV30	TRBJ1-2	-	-	CAWLTQGRHYGYTF	TGTGCCTGGCTTACCCAGGGGAGACACTATGGCTACACCTTC
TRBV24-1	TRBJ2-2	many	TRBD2	CATSDLPAGGAGELFF	TGTGCCACCAGTGATTTGCCAGCGGGAGGGGCCGGGGAGCTGTTTTTT
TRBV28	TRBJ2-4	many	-	CASSLSQTTNIQYF	TGTGCCAGCTCCTTGAGTCAGACCACAAACATTCAGTACTTC
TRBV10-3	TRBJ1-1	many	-	CAISELQNTEAFF	TGTGCCATCAGTGAGTTACAGAACACTGAAGCTTTCTTT
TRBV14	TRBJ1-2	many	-	CASSYDGIDCTF	TGTGCCAGCAGCTATGACGGTATTGACTGCACCTTC
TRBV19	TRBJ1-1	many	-	CASSSTLNTEAFF	TGTGCCAGTAGTTCGACACTGAACACTGAAGCTTTCTTT
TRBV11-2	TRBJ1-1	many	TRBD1	CASSLEDRGFTEAFF	TGTGCCAGCAGCTTAGAGGACAGGGGTTTCACTGAAGCTTTCTTT